This T cell receptor (beta chain) was found in a study of T cells after posttransplantation cyclophosphamide. This clone has ten or more counts. The related graft donor's blood sample was taken on the day of bone marrow donation. V was pared by 4 bases and J by 0 bases, with 11 bases between. The germline gives CDR1 SGHNT, CDR2 YYREEE (reference sequence). The CDR3 has 16 residues. TCRdb keeps only in-frame clones here, not all; method: immunoSEQ multiplex PCR. The table lists around 30,000 clones, with no singletons. The sample taken for sequencing was PBMCs. The TCR was taken from a woman aged 60 to 75 in good health, CMV-negative, and a related stem cell transplant donor. This chain connects TRBV5-4 to TRBJ2-6; D might be TRBD1 (5 bases). CDR3 protein: CASSDNRFSGANVLTF. The CDR3 bases are TGTGCCAGCAGCGATAACAGGTTCTCTGGGGCCAACGTCCTGACTTTC.